These T cell receptor beta chains were read from a single sample in a study of blood T cell repertoires in COVID-19. TCRdb's copy holds only in-frame clones and misses some; the assay was immunoSEQ multiplex PCR. The data show 350,000 to 450,000 clones, about 85% seen once. Sequencing input: peripheral blood. These receptors were obtained from a woman under 30 with acute or convalescent COVID-19. The CDR3 runs from the conserved cysteine through the conserved F or W. The D gene is left open where the match is weak. For some rows the clone size is stated as once, few or many, or as a class when expanded; others skip it.

CDR3aa,CDR3nt,j_gene,v_gene,abundance,d_gene
CAISESISRAWDTEAFF,TGTGCCATCAGTGAGTCGATTTCCAGGGCTTGGGACACTGAAGCTTTCTTT,TRBJ1-1,TRBV10-3,NA,NA
CASSPTGFNQPQHF,TGCGCCAGCAGCCCAACAGGGTTTAATCAGCCCCAGCATTTT,TRBJ1-5,TRBV4-1,NA,NA
CASSPGLSTDTQYF,TGTGCCAGCTCACCCGGACTCAGCACAGATACGCAGTATTTT,TRBJ2-3,TRBV18,NA,NA
CASSLRRLGQETQYF,TGTGCCAGCAGCTTAAGGAGGCTTGGGCAAGAGACCCAGTACTTC,TRBJ2-5,TRBV7-9,NA,NA
CASSGQGLSPLHF,TGTGCCAGCTCGGGACAGGGTCTATCACCCCTCCACTTT,TRBJ1-6,TRBV5-4,NA,TRBD1
CATSDDRDTGELFF,TGTGCCACCAGTGACGACAGGGATACCGGGGAGCTGTTTTTT,TRBJ2-2,TRBV24-1,NA,TRBD1
CASSLESGRGSAFF,TGTGCCAGCAGCTTGGAGTCAGGTCGGGGTTCAGCTTTCTTT,TRBJ1-1,TRBV5-4,NA,NA
CSVEGGTYYGYTF,TGCAGCGTAGAAGGGGGCACGTACTATGGCTACACCTTC,TRBJ1-2,TRBV29-1,NA,TRBD1
CAWRRSSGNTIYF,TGTGCCTGGAGACGGAGCTCTGGAAACACCATATATTTT,TRBJ1-3,TRBV30,once,NA
CASSVIASQETQYF,TGTGCCAGCAGCGTTATAGCGTCCCAAGAGACCCAGTACTTC,TRBJ2-5,TRBV7-9,NA,NA
CASSAPGLAGGPNYNEQFF,TGTGCCAGCAGCGCCCCGGGACTAGCGGGAGGGCCTAACTACAATGAGCAGTTCTTC,TRBJ2-1,TRBV9,NA,TRBD2
CASSKRGGNTIYF,TGTGCCAGCAGCAAAAGGGGAGGAAACACCATATATTTT,TRBJ1-3,TRBV21-1,NA,NA
CASSFDRSSYEQYF,TGTGCCAGCAGCTTTGACAGGAGCTCCTACGAGCAGTACTTC,TRBJ2-7,TRBV5-6,NA,NA
CASSYKRGNQPQHF,TGTGCCAGCAGCTACAAGAGGGGCAATCAGCCCCAGCATTTT,TRBJ1-5,TRBV5-4,NA,NA
CASSPSSGEGGANVLTF,TGCGCCAGCAGCCCATCATCCGGGGAGGGTGGGGCCAACGTCCTGACTTTC,TRBJ2-6,TRBV5-1,NA,TRBD2
CASSDLLSPPYEQYF,TGTGCCAGCAGTGATCTCCTATCCCCCCCCTACGAGCAGTACTTC,TRBJ2-7,TRBV2,NA,NA
CASSSRRGYTF,TGTGCCAGCAGCTCGAGGCGGGGCTACACCTTC,TRBJ1-2,TRBV12-3/TRBV12-4,NA,NA
CATSRDLQGGEGYTF,TGTGCCACCAGCAGAGATCTCCAGGGGGGTGAGGGCTACACCTTC,TRBJ1-2,TRBV15,NA,TRBD1
CASGRDRGVYTEAFF,TGTGCCAGCGGCCGGGACAGGGGTGTGTACACTGAAGCTTTCTTT,TRBJ1-1,TRBV28,NA,TRBD1
CASSRRGQGDQQYF,TGTGCCAGTAGTAGGCGGGGACAGGGGGATCAGCAGTACTTC,TRBJ2-7,TRBV19,NA,TRBD1
CASSRGTVSNQPQHF,TGTGCCAGCAGCCGGGGGACAGTAAGCAATCAGCCCCAGCATTTT,TRBJ1-5,TRBV3-1/TRBV3-2,NA,TRBD1
CAWSNVEDSGVYQETQYF,TGTGCCTGGAGTAATGTCGAGGACTCGGGGGTTTACCAAGAGACCCAGTACTTC,TRBJ2-5,TRBV30,NA,NA
CASSVGRSYYGYTF,TGTGCCAGCAGCGTGGGCAGGTCTTACTATGGCTACACCTTC,TRBJ1-2,TRBV7-8,once,NA
CASSAPGNTEAFF,TGTGCCAGTAGTGCTCCAGGTAACACTGAAGCTTTCTTT,TRBJ1-1,TRBV19,once,NA
CATRGTGGGWGEKLFF,TGTGCTACCAGGGGGACAGGGGGCGGTTGGGGTGAAAAACTGTTTTTT,TRBJ1-4,TRBV28,NA,TRBD1
CASSLPGGTGELFF,TGTGCCAGCAGCTTACCAGGTGGGACCGGGGAGCTGTTTTTT,TRBJ2-2,TRBV7-9,NA,NA
CASSPPGGYGYTF,TGTGCCAGCTCACCCCCGGGGGGGTATGGCTACACCTTC,TRBJ1-2,TRBV18,NA,NA
CASSVGSRQITQYF,TGTGCCAGCAGCGTAGGCTCCCGACAGATTACGCAGTATTTT,TRBJ2-3,TRBV9,NA,NA
CSASVGGAKNIQYF,TGCAGTGCTAGTGTGGGCGGGGCCAAAAACATTCAGTACTTC,TRBJ2-4,TRBV20-1,NA,NA
CASSLAQGVYEQYF,TGTGCCAGCAGCTTAGCACAGGGGGTATACGAGCAGTACTTC,TRBJ2-7,TRBV11-2,NA,TRBD1
CASSYFGANEKLFF,TGTGCCAGCAGTTACTTCGGGGCTAATGAAAAACTGTTTTTT,TRBJ1-4,TRBV7-2,NA,NA
CASTLGPGEEETQYF,TGTGCCAGCACCCTTGGCCCGGGGGAGGAAGAGACCCAGTACTTC,TRBJ2-5,TRBV28,once,NA
CSGATQGNTEAFF,TGCAGCGGAGCCACCCAGGGGAACACTGAAGCTTTCTTT,TRBJ1-1,TRBV29-1,NA,NA
CASSLEWTAGNTIYF,TGCGCCAGCAGCTTGGAGTGGACAGCTGGAAACACCATATATTTT,TRBJ1-3,TRBV5-1,NA,NA
CASSVPGDEQYF,TGTGCCAGTAGTGTTCCAGGGGACGAGCAGTACTTC,TRBJ2-7,TRBV19,NA,NA
CASSRSAQPEDYGYTF,TGTGCCAGTAGTCGGTCGGCACAACCTGAGGATTATGGCTACACCTTC,TRBJ1-2,TRBV19,NA,NA
CASGGTSAIDTQYF,TGCGCCAGCGGGGGGACTAGCGCAATAGATACGCAGTATTTT,TRBJ2-3,TRBV5-1,NA,TRBD2
CASSLGQRYEQYF,TGTGCCAGCAGTTTAGGTCAGCGCTACGAGCAGTACTTC,TRBJ2-7,TRBV12-3/TRBV12-4,NA,NA
CASSSAGEETQYF,TGCGCCAGCAGCTCGGCGGGAGAGGAGACCCAGTACTTC,TRBJ2-5,TRBV5-1,NA,TRBD2
CASSLRLAGGQETQYF,TGTGCCAGCAGTCTTAGACTAGCGGGGGGCCAAGAGACCCAGTACTTC,TRBJ2-5,TRBV2,NA,TRBD2
CASSFQGQEGQPQHF,TGCGCCAGCAGCTTTCAAGGCCAGGAGGGTCAGCCCCAGCATTTT,TRBJ1-5,TRBV5-1,NA,NA
CASSLAEREKLFF,TGCGCCAGCAGCTTGGCTGAGAGGGAAAAACTGTTTTTT,TRBJ1-4,TRBV5-1,NA,NA
CAWSPRLSPLHF,TGTGCCTGGAGTCCCAGGCTTTCACCCCTCCACTTT,TRBJ1-6,TRBV30,few,NA
CASSSTSGNYNEQFF,TGCGCCAGCAGCTCGACTAGCGGGAACTACAATGAGCAGTTCTTC,TRBJ2-1,TRBV5-1,NA,TRBD2
CASSFSGVGGAFF,TGTGCCAGCAGTTTTTCAGGGGTAGGAGGAGCTTTCTTT,TRBJ1-1,TRBV27,NA,NA
CASSGGTNTEAFF,TGTGCCAGCAGTGGAGGGACGAACACTGAAGCTTTCTTT,TRBJ1-1,TRBV12-3/TRBV12-4,NA,NA
CASRSGQGVEKLFF,TGTGCCAGTAGATCGGGACAGGGAGTAGAAAAACTGTTTTTT,TRBJ1-4,TRBV19,once,TRBD1
CASSYTGEVGSPLHF,TGTGCCAGCAGTTACACCGGGGAGGTGGGTTCACCCCTCCACTTT,TRBJ1-6,TRBV6-6,NA,NA
CASRGLHNEQFF,TGTGCCAGCAGAGGACTGCACAATGAGCAGTTCTTC,TRBJ2-1,TRBV28,NA,NA
CASSLLQREKVGELFF,TGTGCCAGCAGCTTACTGCAGCGGGAGAAAGTCGGGGAGCTGTTTTTT,TRBJ2-2,TRBV7-8,NA,TRBD2
CASSLIDRANQETQYF,TGTGCCAGCAGCTTGATTGACAGGGCCAACCAAGAGACCCAGTACTTC,TRBJ2-5,TRBV5-4,NA,TRBD1
CASSGMGNEKLFF,TGCGCCAGCTCCGGGATGGGTAATGAAAAACTGTTTTTT,TRBJ1-4,TRBV5-1,NA,NA
CASSEGQLLNTEAFF,TGTGCCAGCAGTGAGGGACAGCTTTTGAACACTGAAGCTTTCTTT,TRBJ1-1,TRBV2,once,TRBD1
CASSPGTSGYEQYF,TGTGCCAGCTCACCTGGTACTAGCGGCTACGAGCAGTACTTC,TRBJ2-7,TRBV18,NA,TRBD2